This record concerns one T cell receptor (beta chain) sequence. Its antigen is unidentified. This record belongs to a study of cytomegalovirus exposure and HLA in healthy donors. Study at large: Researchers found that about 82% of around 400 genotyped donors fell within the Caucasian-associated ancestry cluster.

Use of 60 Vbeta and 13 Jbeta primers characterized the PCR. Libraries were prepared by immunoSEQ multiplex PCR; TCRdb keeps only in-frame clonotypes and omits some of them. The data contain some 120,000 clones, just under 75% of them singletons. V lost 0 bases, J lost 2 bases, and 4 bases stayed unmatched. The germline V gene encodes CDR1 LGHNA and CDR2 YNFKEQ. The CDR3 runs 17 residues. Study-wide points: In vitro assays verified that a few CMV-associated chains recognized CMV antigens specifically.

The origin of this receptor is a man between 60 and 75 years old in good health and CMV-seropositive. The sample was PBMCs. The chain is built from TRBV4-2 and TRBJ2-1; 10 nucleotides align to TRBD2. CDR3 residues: CASSQDESGGAYNEQFF. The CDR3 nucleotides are TGTGCCAGCAGCCAAGATGAGAGCGGGGGGGCCTACAATGAGCAGTTCTTC.